Listed below are T cell receptor beta chains from one sample, sequenced in a study of cytomegalovirus exposure and HLA in healthy donors. The protocol was immunoSEQ multiplex PCR, while the TCRdb copy is restricted to in-frame clones and leaves out a portion. Found here are tens of thousands of clones, 70% to 90% of them singletons; the top ten hold just under 3%. The sample was PBMCs. These receptor sequences come from a woman aged 25 to 39 in good health and CMV-seronegative. Both conserved end residues are part of each CDR3. Each record gives: CDR3 DNA, CDR3 protein, V gene, J gene, clone size, D gene. A D gene is named only where the DNA matches it firmly. A clone size is listed for some rows: how often the clone was seen (once, few, many), or a class if it is expanded.

DNA: TGTGCTAGTGGTCGGGGGGGCGGGGGTGGGGAGACCCAGTACTTC; CDR3: CASGRGGGGGETQYF; V: TRBV12-5; J: TRBJ2-5; size: .; D: TRBD2
DNA: TGTGCCAGCAGGGAGAGACAGACAATCATGGTTGAGCAGTTCTTC; CDR3: CASRERQTIMVEQFF; V: TRBV11-2; J: TRBJ2-1; size: .; D: .
DNA: TGTGCCAGCATAGATGAGGGGGCTCATAATGAAAAACTGTTTTTT; CDR3: CASIDEGAHNEKLFF; V: TRBV28; J: TRBJ1-4; size: .; D: TRBD1
DNA: TGTGCCAGCAGCTCGCGGACCGCGGGGGAGACCCAGTACTTC; CDR3: CASSSRTAGETQYF; V: TRBV11-3; J: TRBJ2-5; size: .; D: .
DNA: TGTGCCAGCAGCTCCGTCGACAGTGAAGCTTTCTTT; CDR3: CASSSVDSEAFF; V: TRBV7-9; J: TRBJ1-1; size: few; D: .
DNA: TGTGCCAGCAGTTCCTCGACAGTCGAACCCTACGAGCAGTACTTC; CDR3: CASSSSTVEPYEQYF; V: TRBV6-6; J: TRBJ2-7; size: .; D: .
DNA: TGTGCCAGCCGACAGATGGGAACAGGGTCGGACTATGGCTACACCTTC; CDR3: CASRQMGTGSDYGYTF; V: TRBV5-6; J: TRBJ1-2; size: .; D: .
DNA: TGTGCTAGTGGTTTGGGGTACGGGGAAAGAGTCATTCCCTACGAGCAGTACTTC; CDR3: CASGLGYGERVIPYEQYF; V: TRBV12-5; J: TRBJ2-7; size: .; D: .
DNA: TGTGCCAGCAGTGACGGTGGCGGGGGGGCCGGTACCGGGGAGCTGTTTTTT; CDR3: CASSDGGGGAGTGELFF; V: TRBV6-4; J: TRBJ2-2; size: .; D: TRBD2
DNA: TGTGCCAGCAGCTCCGGGACAGGGGCCTACAATGAGCAGTTCTTC; CDR3: CASSSGTGAYNEQFF; V: TRBV7-6; J: TRBJ2-1; size: .; D: TRBD1
DNA: TGTGCCAGCAGTTTATCGGCAGGGACTGCCTCCTACGAGCAGTACTTC; CDR3: CASSLSAGTASYEQYF; V: TRBV27; J: TRBJ2-7; size: .; D: .
DNA: TGTGCCAGCGGTCAGGGGACTGGAAACACCATATATTTT; CDR3: CASGQGTGNTIYF; V: TRBV25-1; J: TRBJ1-3; size: .; D: .
DNA: TGCGCCAGCACCTATCCCGGGGGTGCAAGCTCCTACAATGAGCAGTTCTTC; CDR3: CASTYPGGASSYNEQFF; V: TRBV5-1; J: TRBJ2-1; size: .; D: .
DNA: TGTGCCAGCAGTTTTAGCCGGAATAATGAAAAACTGTTTTTT; CDR3: CASSFSRNNEKLFF; V: TRBV28; J: TRBJ1-4; size: once; D: .
DNA: TGTGCCACCAGCAGGAAACAGGGAGGGGGAAATGAAAAACTGTTTTTT; CDR3: CATSRKQGGGNEKLFF; V: TRBV15; J: TRBJ1-4; size: .; D: .
DNA: TGTGCCAGCAGCCTCCCCGGAACCGCGGGCACTGAAGCTTTCTTT; CDR3: CASSLPGTAGTEAFF; V: TRBV7-9; J: TRBJ1-1; size: once; D: .
DNA: TGTGCCAGCAGTGGAGGTAGCGGGGACACAGATACGCAGTATTTT; CDR3: CASSGGSGDTDTQYF; V: TRBV6-4; J: TRBJ2-3; size: .; D: TRBD2
DNA: TGTGCCAGCAGCTTAGCCGGGGACAGGGGGCGCTACGAGCAGTACTTC; CDR3: CASSLAGDRGRYEQYF; V: TRBV7-9; J: TRBJ2-7; size: .; D: TRBD1
DNA: TGTGCCAGCAGCTTAGAAACAGGTTACTCTGGGGCCAACGTCCTGACTTTC; CDR3: CASSLETGYSGANVLTF; V: TRBV13; J: TRBJ2-6; size: .; D: .
DNA: TGTGCCAGCAGCTTTTCACCGGGACAGAAAGAGACCCAGTACTTC; CDR3: CASSFSPGQKETQYF; V: TRBV11-2; J: TRBJ2-5; size: .; D: TRBD1